Presented here are 14 T cell receptor beta chains from one specimen sequenced in a study of blood T cell repertoires in COVID-19. Generated by immunoSEQ multiplex PCR, the TCRdb table keeps only in-frame clones and is missing some. The sample holds under 200,000 clones, roughly 80% seen once. The sample taken for sequencing was peripheral blood. Receptors were obtained from a woman aged 40 to 50 with acute or convalescent COVID-19.

The chain combines TRBV19 with TRBJ2-5; D gene unclear. Between the trimmed V and J ends, which lost 3 bases and 0 bases, there was a span of 11 bases. CDR1 is LNHDA and CDR2 is SQIVND in the germline V gene (reference sequence). The CDR3 runs to 15 residues. The CDR3 here is CASSIRGIYQETQYF. CDR3 DNA: TGTGCCAGTAGTATTCGCGGAATCTACCAAGAGACCCAGTACTTC.

The genes are TRBV30 and TRBJ1-2, with TRBD1 matching over 12 bases. The CDR3 contains 16 residues. V dropped 1 base and J dropped 2; count of bases not matched to a gene: 5. CDR1 and CDR2 (germline): GTSNPN, SVGIG (reference sequence). CDR3 nucleotides: TGTGCCTGGAGTGGGGACAGGGGGCAAGGCAACTATGGCTACACCTTC. Its translation is CAWSGDRGQGNYGYTF.

The chain links TRBV18 to TRBJ2-7; the match to TRBD1 covers 10 bases. Unmatched junction bases numbered 6, after V lost 3 bases and J lost 4 bases. Looked up from germline, CDR1 is KGHSH and CDR2 is LQKENI. The CDR3 extends over 15 amino acids. The CDR3: CASSPGQGVTYEQYF. The CDR3 DNA is TGTGCCAGCTCACCCGGACAGGGGGTTACGTACGAGCAGTACTTC.

J is TRBJ2-3 and V is TRBV28, with no clear D. CDR1 is MDHEN, CDR2 SYDVKM, per germline. V was pared by 1 base and J by 6 bases, with 5 bases between. This CDR3 comprises 12 residues. The DNA for the CDR3 is TGTGCCAGCAGTTTATTTGGCGATACGCAGTATTTT. Translated, it gives CASSLFGDTQYF.

This clone was seen once. The chain employs TRBV6-6 and TRBJ1-5; the D is unclear. The CDR3 covers 15 residues. CDR1 MNHNY and CDR2 SVGAGI come from the germline V gene (reference sequence). Between the trimmed V and J ends, which lost 6 bases and 5 bases, there was a span of 17 bases. CDR3 nucleotides: TGTGCCAGCAGCCGCTCTGAGGGAGAACATCAGCCCCAGCATTTT. Translating it yields CASSRSEGEHQPQHF.

CDR3 amino acids: CAWSSQGESSGRWNEQFF. CDR3 sequence (DNA): TGTGCCTGGAGTTCGCAGGGAGAGTCTAGCGGGAGATGGAATGAGCAGTTCTTC. The V gene is TRBV30, the J gene TRBJ2-1; 10 bases are shared with TRBD2. Germline values: CDR1 GTSNPN, CDR2 SVGIG (reference sequence). This CDR3 has 18 amino acids. V shed 2 bases and J 7 bases; nucleotides not matched to a gene: 17.

Regarding this clone: Other DNA sequences within the sample encode an identical CDR3. J is TRBJ1-2 and V is TRBV6-1; D gene unclear. The germline gives CDR1 MNHNS, CDR2 SASEGT. This CDR3 has 13 residues. V lost 2 bases and J 5 bases, leaving 9 bases between the germline ends. The CDR3 sequence: CASSESGIYGYTF. DNA for the CDR3: TGTGCCAGCAGTGAATCGGGGATTTATGGCTACACCTTC.

The V and J genes are TRBV28 and TRBJ2-3; TRBD1 agrees at 8 bases. Germline V gene data show CDR1 as MDHEN and CDR2 as SYDVKM. The CDR3 consists of 13 residues. The V and J ends lost 7 bases and 4 bases, in that order; junction bases with no gene match: 4. CDR3 protein: CASKDRDPDTQYF. CDR3 sequence (DNA): TGTGCCAGCAAGGACAGGGATCCAGATACGCAGTATTTT.

This chain uses TRBV28 with TRBJ2-6; D is unclear. Looked up from germline, CDR1 is MDHEN and CDR2 is SYDVKM. The CDR3 runs to 15 residues. V dropped 3 bases and J dropped 0 bases, with 6 bases sitting between them. The CDR3 DNA sequence: TGTGCCAGCAGTTTTTACGGCTCTGGGGCCAACGTCCTGACTTTC. Its translation is CASSFYGSGANVLTF.

The V gene is TRBV7-9, the J gene TRBJ2-7, with D possibly TRBD1 on 6 matching bases. The ends were cut back, 2 bases at V and 3 bases at J, with 11 bases in the middle. Germline lookup yields CDR1 SEHNR and CDR2 FQNEAQ (reference sequence). The CDR3 sequence is 14 residues long. CDR3 nucleotide sequence: TGTGCCAGCAGCTTAAGGGACACTTTCTACGAGCAGTACTTC. Protein product: CASSLRDTFYEQYF.

This clone has only one observation. This chain links TRBV30 with TRBJ1-1; D uncertain. Germline V gene data show CDR1 as GTSNPN and CDR2 as SVGIG (reference sequence). CDR3 length: 12 amino acids. The germline V and J ends were trimmed by 2 bases and 5 bases, with 9 bases remaining between them. The CDR3 region has the DNA TGTGCCTGGAGTTCCGGGGTTACTGAAGCTTTCTTT. Translating it yields CAWSSGVTEAFF.

V usage is TRBV3-1 (or the pseudogene TRBV3-2) and J usage is TRBJ2-7; 7 bases align to TRBD1. The CDR3 loop spans 15 amino acids. CDR1 is LGHDT, CDR2 YNNKEL, per germline (reference sequence). V gave up 5 bases and J gave up 3 bases; unmatched junction bases: 10. CDR3 loop: CASSAQTGYLYEQYF. The CDR3 DNA reads as TGTGCCAGCAGCGCGCAGACAGGGTACCTCTACGAGCAGTACTTC.

The V gene is TRBV7-9, the J gene TRBJ1-5; weak D call: TRBD1 (6 bases). The germline V gene has CDR1 SEHNR and CDR2 FQNEAQ (reference sequence). V lost 5 bases, J lost 4 bases, and 18 bases lay in between. The CDR3 has 16 residues. This CDR3 is CASSPSAGGRNQPQHF. The CDR3 DNA reads as TGTGCCAGCAGCCCCTCGGCGGGGGGGCGGAATCAGCCCCAGCATTTT.

The rearrangement uses TRBV2 and TRBJ1-2; D gene unclear. The ends were cut back, 4 bases at V and 10 bases at J, with 13 bases in the middle. Germline CDR1 reads SNHLY; CDR2 reads FYNNEI. The CDR3 has 12 amino acids. The CDR3 is CASSGSLLVYTF. DNA of the CDR3: TGTGCCAGCAGTGGATCCCTACTCGTCTACACCTTC.